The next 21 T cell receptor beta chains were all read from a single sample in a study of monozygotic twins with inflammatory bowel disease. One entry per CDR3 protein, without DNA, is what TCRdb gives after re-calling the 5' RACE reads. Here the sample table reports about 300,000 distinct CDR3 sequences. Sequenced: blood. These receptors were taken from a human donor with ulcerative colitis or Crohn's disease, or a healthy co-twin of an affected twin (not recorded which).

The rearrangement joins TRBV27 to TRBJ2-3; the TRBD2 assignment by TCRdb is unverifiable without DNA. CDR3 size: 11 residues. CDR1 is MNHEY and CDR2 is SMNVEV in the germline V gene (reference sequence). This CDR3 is CASGRVDTQYF.

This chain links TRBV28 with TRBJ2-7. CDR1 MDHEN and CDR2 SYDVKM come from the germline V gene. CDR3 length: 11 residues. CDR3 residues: CASGIFYEQYF.

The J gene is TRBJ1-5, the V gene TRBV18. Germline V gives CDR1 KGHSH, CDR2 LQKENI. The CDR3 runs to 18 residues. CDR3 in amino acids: CASSPPTPGLTSNQPQHF.

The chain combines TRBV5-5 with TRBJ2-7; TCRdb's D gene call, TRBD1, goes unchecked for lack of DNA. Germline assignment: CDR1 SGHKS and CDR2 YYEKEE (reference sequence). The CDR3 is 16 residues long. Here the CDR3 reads CASSSQTGPYSYEQYF.

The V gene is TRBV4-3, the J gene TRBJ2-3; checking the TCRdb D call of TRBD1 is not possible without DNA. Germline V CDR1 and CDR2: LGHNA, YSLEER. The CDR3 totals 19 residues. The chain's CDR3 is CASSQETGLWTTSTDTQYF.

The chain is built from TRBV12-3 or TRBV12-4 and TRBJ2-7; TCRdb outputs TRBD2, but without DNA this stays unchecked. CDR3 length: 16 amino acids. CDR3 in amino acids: CASSAWGAESSYEQYF.

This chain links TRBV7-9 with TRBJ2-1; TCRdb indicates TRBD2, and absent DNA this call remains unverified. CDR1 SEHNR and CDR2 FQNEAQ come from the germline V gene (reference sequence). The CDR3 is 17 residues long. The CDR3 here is CASSPRSSGEKGGEQFF.

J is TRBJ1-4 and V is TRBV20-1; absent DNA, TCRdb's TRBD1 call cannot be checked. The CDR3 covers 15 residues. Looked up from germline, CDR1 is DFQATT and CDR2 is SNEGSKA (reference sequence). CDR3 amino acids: CSARMVQGANEKLFF.

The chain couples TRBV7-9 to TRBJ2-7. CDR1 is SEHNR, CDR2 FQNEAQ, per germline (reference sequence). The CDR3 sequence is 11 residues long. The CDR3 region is CASSLTSEQYF.

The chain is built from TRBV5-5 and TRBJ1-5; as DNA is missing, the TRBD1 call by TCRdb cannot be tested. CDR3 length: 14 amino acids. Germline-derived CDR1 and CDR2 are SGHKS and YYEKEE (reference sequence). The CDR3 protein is CASSLNRADQPQHF.

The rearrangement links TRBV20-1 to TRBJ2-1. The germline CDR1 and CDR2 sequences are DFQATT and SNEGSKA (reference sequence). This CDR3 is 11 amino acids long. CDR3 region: CSARAGNEQFF.

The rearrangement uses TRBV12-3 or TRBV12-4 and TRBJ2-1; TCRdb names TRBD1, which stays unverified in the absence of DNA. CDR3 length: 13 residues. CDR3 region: CASSTFRASEQFF.

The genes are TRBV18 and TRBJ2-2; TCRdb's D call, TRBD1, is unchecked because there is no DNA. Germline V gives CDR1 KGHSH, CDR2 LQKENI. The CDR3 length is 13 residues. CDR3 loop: CASSPRQNGELFF.

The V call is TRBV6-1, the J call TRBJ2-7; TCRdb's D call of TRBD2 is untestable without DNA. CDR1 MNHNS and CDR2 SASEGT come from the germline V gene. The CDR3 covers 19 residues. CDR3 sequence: CASSAQPGLAGGPSYEQYF.

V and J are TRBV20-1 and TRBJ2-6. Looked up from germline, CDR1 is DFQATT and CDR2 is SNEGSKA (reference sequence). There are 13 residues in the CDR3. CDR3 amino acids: CSARGAGANVLTF.

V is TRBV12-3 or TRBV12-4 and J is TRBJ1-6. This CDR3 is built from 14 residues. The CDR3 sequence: CASSLGGEVSPLHF.

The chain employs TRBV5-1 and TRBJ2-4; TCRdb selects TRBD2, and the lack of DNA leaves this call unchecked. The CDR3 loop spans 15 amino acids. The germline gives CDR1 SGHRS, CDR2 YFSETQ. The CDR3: CASSLEAGFKNIQYF.

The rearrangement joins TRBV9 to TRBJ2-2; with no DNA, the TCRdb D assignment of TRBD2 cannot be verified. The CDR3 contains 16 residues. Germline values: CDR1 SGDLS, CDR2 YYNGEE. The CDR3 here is CASSVTSGANTGELFF.

CDR3 in amino acids: CASSSRSSSYEQYF. This sequence joins TRBV5-4 and TRBJ2-7. This CDR3 comprises 14 residues. CDR1 and CDR2 from the germline V gene are SGHNT and YYREEE (reference sequence).

CDR3 sequence reads: CAWSVQWGTVVATNEKLFF. The chain links TRBV30 to TRBJ1-4; the D call of TRBD1 rests on TCRdb alone, since no DNA is present to check it. Germline assignment: CDR1 GTSNPN and CDR2 SVGIG (reference sequence). The CDR3 is 19 amino acids.

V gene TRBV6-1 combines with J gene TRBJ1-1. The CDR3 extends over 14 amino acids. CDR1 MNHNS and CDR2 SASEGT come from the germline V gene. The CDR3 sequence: CASSLGRVNTEAFF.